This note documents a single T cell receptor beta chain sequence. Between the trimmed V and J ends, which lost 8 bases and 2 bases, there was a span of 20 bases. The CDR3 extends over 15 amino acids. Germline-derived CDR1 and CDR2 are DFQATT and SNEGSKA (reference sequence). This sample stems from a study of blood T cells in healthy people across ages. Sample-barcoded 5' priming and a J-beta primer mix drove a second PCR of roughly 7 to 11 cycles. Every molecule of cDNA carried a tag from a template-switch adaptor with 12 random nucleotides. TCRdb recomputed calls from the 5' RACE reads with MiXCR, one row per CDR3 protein. This table has more than 1 million distinct CDR3 sequences, more than 40% appearing once. Healthy individuals of Caucasian origin from Russia, aged roughly 6 to 100, served as donors.

This TCR was sampled from a woman aged 60-75 years in good health. The gene calls are TRBV20-1 and TRBJ2-3; tentatively, D is TRBD1 (5 bases). The sample taken for sequencing was blood. Here the CDR3 DNA reads TGCAGTCCGAGGCCACAGGAGTGGGCCACAGATACGCAGTATTTT. Translating gives CSPRPQEWATDTQYF.